The 5 T cell receptor beta chains listed next were all sequenced from one sample in a study of T cells in women clearing cervical HPV infection. Assay used: immunoSEQ multiplex PCR; TCRdb lists only in-frame clones, some missing. This table lists tens of thousands of clones. What was sequenced was blood buffy coat. These receptors were obtained from a woman aged 18 to 75 with a cervical HPV16 infection that either progressed to CIN3+ or cleared (not recorded which).

Notes on this clone: The CDR3 extends 3 residues past the end of the read, so its final part is completed from the germline J gene. The genes are TRBV29-1 and TRBJ2-5; weak D call: TRBD1 (5 bases). The germline gives CDR1 SQVTM, CDR2 ANQGSEA. The CDR3 sequence is 13 residues long. V was pared by 6 bases and J by 4 bases, with 15 bases between. CDR3 DNA, as far as it was read: TGCAGCGTACGGCAGGGCTTAGTAGAGACC. This encodes CSVRQGLVET. The complete CDR3 reads CSVRQGLVETQYF.

With respect to this clone: The read halts 3 residues ahead of the CDR3 end, with the missing end drawn from the germline J gene. The J gene is TRBJ2-7, the V gene TRBV28; 11 nucleotides line up with TRBD1. Germline CDR1 MDHEN, CDR2 SYDVKM. The CDR3 spans 17 residues. Trimming at V came to 3 bases and at J to 1 base, leaving 8 bases not matched to a gene. Here the CDR3 reads CASSFPPGQGASYEQYF. The part of the CDR3 DNA that was read is TGTGCCAGCAGTTTCCCTCCCGGACAGGGGGCATCCTACGAG.

Comment on this clone: The DNA ends 3 residues before the CDR3 does, and the rest of the CDR3 is filled in from the germline J gene. The chain uses TRBV19 and TRBJ1-6; possible D gene TRBD1, 6 bases. The V gene lost 5 bases and the J gene lost 7 bases, with 12 bases spanning the gap. CDR1 and CDR2 from the germline V gene are LNHDA and SQIVND (reference sequence). The CDR3 length is 14 residues. CDR3 region: CASSPGHSNSPLHF. CDR3 DNA (partial): TGTGCCAGTAGTCCGGGACACTCAAATTCACCC.

On this clone itself: The read terminates 3 residues ahead of where the CDR3 ends, so the germline J gene completes it. The chain carries TRBV5-5 and TRBJ2-1, with TRBD1 identical over 11 bases. Germline V gives CDR1 SGHKS, CDR2 YYEKEE (reference sequence). After removal of 4 bases from V and 5 bases from J, the junction contained 5 bases not matched to a gene. The CDR3 runs to 15 residues. The sequenced CDR3 bases are TGTGCCAGCAGCCGCCTGGGACAGGGGGACAATGAG. This sequence encodes CASSRLGQGDNE. The whole CDR3 protein is CASSRLGQGDNEQFF.

A word on this clone: The CDR3 end is not reached by the read, which stops 3 residues before it; the germline J gene fills it in. This chain links TRBV5-5 with TRBJ2-5; D might be TRBD1 (6 bases). Trimming cost V 4 bases and J 1 base, with 11 bases left between them. CDR1 and CDR2 (germline): SGHKS, YYEKEE (reference sequence). The CDR3 spans 14 residues. The chain's CDR3 is CASSPTGPQETQYF. The covered CDR3 bases are TGTGCCAGCAGCCCTACAGGGCCCCAAGAGACC.